This T cell receptor (beta chain) emerged from a study of metastatic and nonmetastatic thyroid tumors. Across the whole study: Blood and tumor or nodule tissue repertoires from malignant and benign thyroid patients were compared.

TCRdb re-called the PCR reads through MiXCR. The sample gives approximately 41,000 clones, less than 35% of which show up once; over 8% is in the top ten. Thyroid surgery had not been preceded by any treatment in any patient. The sample holds many counts of this clone. The antigen remains unidentified. General study points: Within blood and tumor, benign nodules reportedly had significantly lower TCR beta diversity than malignant thyroid tumors did.

Material for sequencing was blood. The receptor comes from a male donor with papillary thyroid cancer or a benign thyroid nodule (not recorded which). Some clones in this sample may be carry-over from other donors' samples.

CDR3: CASSFSNPGQGRDEQYF. CDR3 nucleotides: TGTGCCAGCAGTTTCTCAAATCCGGGACAGGGACGGGACGAGCAGTACTTC. The chain employs TRBV6-5 and TRBJ2-7; 9 bases agree with TRBD1. Losses at the gene ends were 4 bases for V and 5 bases for J; bases not matched to a gene: 15. Germline CDR1 MNHEY, CDR2 SVGAGI. CDR3 length equals 17 residues.